These 9 T cell receptor beta chains share one sample of origin, sequenced in a study of blood T cell repertoires in COVID-19. The data were produced by immunoSEQ multiplex PCR, yet TCRdb's version contains in-frame clones alone and is incomplete. Of about 220,000 clones listed, more than 65% are singletons. Source material: peripheral blood. Receptor source: a woman in her sixties or seventies with acute or convalescent COVID-19.

The genes are TRBV6-1 and TRBJ1-5, with D possibly matching TRBD1 (6 bases). The V gene's germline CDR1 is MNHNS and CDR2 SASEGT. The CDR3 is 17 residues long. The ends were cut back, 2 bases at V and 5 bases at J, with 19 bases in the middle. The CDR3 DNA is TGTGCCAGCAGTGAATACCGGGACACCTATCGGGATCAGCCCCAGCATTTT. Protein product: CASSEYRDTYRDQPQHF.

This clone was detected once. The chain employs TRBV7-6 and TRBJ2-1; D is ambiguous. The CDR3 spans 16 residues. Germline CDR1 and CDR2: SGHVS and FNYEAQ. V lost 0 bases to trimming and J lost 1 base, with 10 bases between them. For the CDR3, the DNA is TGTGCCAGCAGCTTAGCTAGCCCCCGATCCTACAATGAGCAGTTCTTC. Translated, it gives CASSLASPRSYNEQFF.

V and J are TRBV2 and TRBJ1-1; D might be TRBD1 (6 bases). This CDR3 has 13 residues. The germline CDR1 and CDR2 sequences are SNHLY and FYNNEI. Trimming took 5 bases from V and 1 from J, leaving 8 bases between them. The CDR3 loop is CASSTGQNTEAFF. DNA of the CDR3: TGTGCCAGCAGTACGGGACAGAACACTGAAGCTTTCTTT.

The chain joins TRBV7-2 to TRBJ1-2; the D is unclear. Germline V gene lookup returns CDR1 SGHTA and CDR2 FQGNSA. The CDR3 loop spans 14 amino acids. V was clipped by 3 bases and J by 4 bases, with 12 bases between them. The CDR3 DNA reads as TGTGCCAGCAGCTTGAGTAACCCAGGCTATGGCTACACCTTC. Translation gives CASSLSNPGYGYTF.

This chain connects TRBV4-1 to TRBJ1-2, with D tentatively TRBD1 (6 bases). V was shortened by 3 bases and J by 6 bases, with 11 bases between the two germline ends. CDR3 size: 13 residues. Germline CDR1 and CDR2: MGHRA and YSYEKL. The CDR3, as DNA: TGCGCCAGCAGCCAGTCAACAGGGCATGGCTACACCTTC. Encoded protein: CASSQSTGHGYTF.

V usage is TRBV18 and J usage is TRBJ1-3; D is ambiguous. The germline CDR1 and CDR2 sequences are KGHSH and LQKENI. This CDR3 region has 15 residues. The V end lost 2 bases, the J end lost 0 bases, and 8 bases lay between the germline ends. CDR3 nucleotides: TGTGCCAGCTCACCAGGGGAGAACTCTGGAAACACCATATATTTT. Translation: CASSPGENSGNTIYF.

The genes are TRBV30 and TRBJ1-1, with no clear D. CDR1 is GTSNPN, CDR2 SVGIG, per germline (reference sequence). This CDR3 comprises 11 residues. Trimming cost V 8 bases and J 6 bases, with 13 bases left between them. CDR3 amino acids: CAGGWGAEAFF. DNA of the CDR3: TGTGCCGGCGGGTGGGGTGCTGAAGCTTTCTTT.

This clone has more than one count but fewer than ten. The V gene is TRBV5-5, the J gene TRBJ1-1, with TRBD1 matching over 9 bases. After removal of 4 bases from V and 6 bases from J, the junction contained 7 bases not matched to a gene. The CDR3 is 14 residues long. CDR1 is SGHKS, CDR2 YYEKEE, per germline (reference sequence). CDR3 sequence: CASSDTGGKAEAFF. Written as DNA, the CDR3 is TGTGCCAGCAGCGATACAGGGGGCAAAGCTGAAGCTTTCTTT.

The chain recombines TRBV2 with TRBJ1-2; D is unclear. This CDR3 spans 13 amino acids. CDR1 SNHLY and CDR2 FYNNEI come from the germline V gene. Trimming shortened V by 10 bases and J by 0 bases, and 12 bases separated the two germline ends. For the CDR3, the DNA is TGTGCCAACCCCCGGGTAGCTAACTATGGCTACACCTTC. Translation: CANPRVANYGYTF.